What follows describes a single T cell receptor (beta chain). Original methodology: The authors estimated nucleated cell counts from reference gene primer amplification. The repertoire was sequenced with immunoSEQ multiplex PCR; TCRdb's copy has only in-frame clones and lacks some. V, J and clone size derive from that table, while D and trimming were established from the DNA sequence. The data show 70,000 to 85,000 clones, around 80% seen once. This CDR3 has 15 residues. Trimming took 0 bases from V and 3 from J; bases not matched to a gene: 5. Germline V lookup: CDR1 SGHRS, CDR2 YFSETQ. The record originates from a study of blood T cell repertoires in COVID-19. Overall study: PBMCs, B-cell-depleted T cells, or T cells were the source of the cDNA or gDNA that made up the material.

Source material: peripheral blood. The TCR comes from a human donor in a cohort sampled during active COVID-19. V gene TRBV5-1 combines with J gene TRBJ1-1; 7 nucleotides align to TRBD1. The CDR3: CASSLAGTDYTEAFF. The CDR3 DNA reads as TGCGCCAGCAGCTTGGCCGGGACAGACTACACTGAAGCTTTCTTT.